Following are 13 T cell receptor beta chains from one sample sequenced in a study of blood T cell repertoires in COVID-19. Method: immunoSEQ multiplex PCR; TCRdb's copy keeps in-frame clones and lacks some. The sample includes under 350,000 clones, roughly 85% of them seen just once. Sample: peripheral blood. All receptors come from a human donor in a cohort sampled during active COVID-19.

This clone appeared a few times. The rearrangement joins TRBV5-4 to TRBJ2-5; D is undetermined. Germline lookup yields CDR1 SGHNT and CDR2 YYREEE (reference sequence). The CDR3 totals 11 residues. Deletions cut 7 bases from V and 0 bases from J, with 4 bases between. The CDR3 nucleotides read TGTGCCAGCTCAAACCAAGAGACCCAGTACTTC. It encodes CASSNQETQYF.

This chain uses TRBV4-3 with TRBJ2-5; D perhaps matches TRBD2 (5 bases). Trimming took 4 bases from V and 9 from J, leaving 18 bases between them. The CDR3 extends over 14 amino acids. CDR1 is LGHNA, CDR2 YSLEER, per germline. The CDR3 coding sequence is TGCGCCAGCAGCCCCAGTAGAGTCGGGGAACCCCAGTACTTC. Protein product: CASSPSRVGEPQYF.

The table lists this clone with a count of one. The chain uses TRBV12-3 or TRBV12-4 and TRBJ1-1, with 8 bases that match TRBD1. V trimming: 6 bases; J trimming: 3 bases; junction bases outside the gene matches: 3. The CDR3 totals 13 residues. The CDR3 region has the DNA TGTGCCAGCAGGACAGGGGTGCACACTGAAGCTTTCTTT. Amino acid sequence: CASRTGVHTEAFF.

The chain joins TRBV11-2 to TRBJ2-3; the D gene is possibly TRBD2 (7 bases). CDR1 SGHAT and CDR2 FQNNGV come from the germline V gene. The V end was cut by 3 bases, the J end by 2 bases, with 21 bases between. This CDR3 comprises 18 residues. In DNA form, the CDR3 reads TGTGCCAGCAGCTTTGTACCATGGAGGGGGGGGTCCACAGATACGCAGTATTTT. This encodes CASSFVPWRGGSTDTQYF.

The J gene is TRBJ1-2, the V gene TRBV28, with a tentative D call TRBD1 (5 bases). The V and J ends lost 2 bases and 5 bases respectively, with 12 bases between them. This CDR3 is built from 14 residues. Germline V gene sequence: CDR1 MDHEN, CDR2 SYDVKM. CDR3 sequence reads: CASSLGARAYGYTF. The CDR3 DNA follows: TGTGCCAGCAGTTTAGGGGCCAGGGCATATGGCTACACCTTC.

The J gene is TRBJ1-1, the V gene TRBV29-1; TRBD1 aligns across 7 bases. This CDR3 spans 12 amino acids. Trimming removed 5 bases from V and 10 bases from J; junction bases left unmatched: 10. Germline assignment: CDR1 SQVTM and CDR2 ANQGSEA. The CDR3 loop is CSVSPTGAAAFF. The CDR3 bases are TGCAGCGTTAGCCCCACAGGGGCTGCAGCTTTCTTT.

This clone was seen only a few times. This chain connects TRBV2 to TRBJ2-3; 9 bases fit TRBD2. The V segment lost 5 bases and the J segment 4 bases; nucleotides outside the gene matches: 7. CDR3 length: 15 amino acids. Germline V gene data show CDR1 as SNHLY and CDR2 as FYNNEI. CDR3 DNA: TGTGCCAGCAGTTTAGCGGGAGTAGCGGCAGATACGCAGTATTTT. Amino acids: CASSLAGVAADTQYF.

In its sample, this clone was seen once. This chain links TRBV6-5 with TRBJ1-1; the match to TRBD1 covers 9 bases. CDR3 length equals 14 residues. Germline values: CDR1 MNHEY, CDR2 SVGAGI. The ends lost 6 bases at V and 5 bases at J; junction bases unmatched: 7. The CDR3 reads CASRKTGGATEAFF. The CDR3 region has the DNA TGTGCCAGCAGAAAGACAGGGGGGGCGACTGAAGCTTTCTTT.

The chain uses TRBV5-1 and TRBJ2-7, with D possibly TRBD2 on 7 matching bases. Germline V gene sequence: CDR1 SGHRS, CDR2 YFSETQ. V was clipped by 5 bases and J by 4 bases, with 19 bases between them. The CDR3 runs to 15 residues. The DNA for the CDR3 is TGCGCCAGCAGTTCCGGAGGGGGGACTATATACGAGCAGTACTTC. It is translated as CASSSGGGTIYEQYF.

This sequence joins TRBV30 and TRBJ1-2; D is possibly TRBD1 (5 bases). CDR1 and CDR2 (germline): GTSNPN, SVGIG (reference sequence). V was trimmed by 5 bases and J by 2 bases, leaving 12 bases between them. This CDR3 has 13 amino acids. The CDR3 here is CAWAFSGNYGYTF. The CDR3 nucleotides are TGTGCCTGGGCTTTCTCAGGGAACTATGGCTACACCTTC.

The rearrangement uses TRBV28 and TRBJ1-5; no reliable D call. The CDR3 has 14 amino acids. V was trimmed by 2 bases and J by 5 bases, leaving 10 bases between them. Germline CDR1 MDHEN, CDR2 SYDVKM. The chain's CDR3 is CASSLRLTYQPQHF. CDR3 DNA sequence: TGTGCCAGCAGTTTAAGGCTGACTTATCAGCCCCAGCATTTT.

This chain connects TRBV10-3 to TRBJ1-6; tentatively, D is TRBD1 (6 bases). The CDR3 spans 13 residues. The V gene lost 8 bases and the J gene lost 6 bases, with 11 bases spanning the gap. Germline V gene sequence: CDR1 ENHRY, CDR2 SYGVKD. CDR3: CAISDRSNSPLHF. The CDR3 coding sequence is TGTGCCATCTCAGACAGGAGTAATTCACCCCTCCACTTT.

The V call is TRBV20-1, the J call TRBJ2-7, with 16 bases aligning to TRBD2. The CDR3 consists of 21 residues. CDR1 and CDR2 (germline): DFQATT, SNEGSKA (reference sequence). V dropped 3 bases and J dropped 2; count of bases not matched to a gene: 19. The CDR3 region has the DNA TGCAGTGCTAGTTACACGCTCTCCGGGACTAGCGGGAGGGCCATAGCCTACGAGCAGTACTTC. This gives the protein CSASYTLSGTSGRAIAYEQYF.